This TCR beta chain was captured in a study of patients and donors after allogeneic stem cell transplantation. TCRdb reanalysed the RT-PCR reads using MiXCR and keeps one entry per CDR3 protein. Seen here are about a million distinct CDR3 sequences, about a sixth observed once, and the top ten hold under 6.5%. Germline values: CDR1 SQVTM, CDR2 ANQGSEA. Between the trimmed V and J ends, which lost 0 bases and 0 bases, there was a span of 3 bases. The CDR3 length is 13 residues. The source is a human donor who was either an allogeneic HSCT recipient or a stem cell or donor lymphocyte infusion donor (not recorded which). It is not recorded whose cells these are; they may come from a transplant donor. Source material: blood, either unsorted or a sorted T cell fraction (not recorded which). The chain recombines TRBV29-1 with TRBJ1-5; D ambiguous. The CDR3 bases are TGCAGCGTTGAAGAGGTTAGCAATCAGCCCCAGCATTTT. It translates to CSVEEVSNQPQHF.